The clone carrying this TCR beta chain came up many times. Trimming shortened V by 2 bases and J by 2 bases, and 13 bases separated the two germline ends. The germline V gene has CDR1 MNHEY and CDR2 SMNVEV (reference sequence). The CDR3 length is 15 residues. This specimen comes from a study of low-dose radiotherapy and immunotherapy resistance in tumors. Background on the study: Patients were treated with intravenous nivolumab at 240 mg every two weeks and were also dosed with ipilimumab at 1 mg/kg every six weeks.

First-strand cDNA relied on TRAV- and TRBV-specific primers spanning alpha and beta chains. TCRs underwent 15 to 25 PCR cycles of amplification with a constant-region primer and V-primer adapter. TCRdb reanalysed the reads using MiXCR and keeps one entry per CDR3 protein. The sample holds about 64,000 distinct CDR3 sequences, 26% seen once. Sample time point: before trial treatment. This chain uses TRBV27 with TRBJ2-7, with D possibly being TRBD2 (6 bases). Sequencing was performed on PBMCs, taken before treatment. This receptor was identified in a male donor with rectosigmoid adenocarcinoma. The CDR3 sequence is CASSLSRPSAYEQYF. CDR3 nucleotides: TGTGCCAGCAGTTTAAGCCGCCCTAGCGCCTACGAGCAGTACTTC.